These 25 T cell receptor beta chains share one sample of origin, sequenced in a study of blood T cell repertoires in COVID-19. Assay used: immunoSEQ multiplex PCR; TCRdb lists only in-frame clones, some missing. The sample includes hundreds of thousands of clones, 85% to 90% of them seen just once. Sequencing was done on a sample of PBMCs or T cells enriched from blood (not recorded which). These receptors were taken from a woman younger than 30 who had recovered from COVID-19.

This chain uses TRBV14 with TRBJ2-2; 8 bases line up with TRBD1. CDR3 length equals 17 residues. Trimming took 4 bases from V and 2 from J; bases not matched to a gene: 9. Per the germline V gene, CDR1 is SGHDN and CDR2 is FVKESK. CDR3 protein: CASSPPSGTGNTGELFF. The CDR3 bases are TGTGCCAGCAGCCCCCCGTCGGGGACAGGCAACACCGGGGAGCTGTTTTTT.

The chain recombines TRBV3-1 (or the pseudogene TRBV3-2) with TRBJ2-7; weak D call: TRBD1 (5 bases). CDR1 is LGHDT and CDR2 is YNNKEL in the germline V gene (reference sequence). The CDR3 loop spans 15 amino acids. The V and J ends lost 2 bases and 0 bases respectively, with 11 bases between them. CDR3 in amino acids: CASSQYATASYEQYF. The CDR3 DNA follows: TGTGCCAGCAGCCAATATGCGACAGCCTCCTACGAGCAGTACTTC.

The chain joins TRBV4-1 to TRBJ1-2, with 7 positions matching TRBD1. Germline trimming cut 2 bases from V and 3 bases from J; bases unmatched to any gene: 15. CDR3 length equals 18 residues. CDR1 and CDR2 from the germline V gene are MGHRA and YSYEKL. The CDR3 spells CASSQSLLGAGGYYGYTF. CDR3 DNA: TGCGCCAGCAGCCAATCCCTCCTCGGGGCAGGGGGGTACTATGGCTACACCTTC.

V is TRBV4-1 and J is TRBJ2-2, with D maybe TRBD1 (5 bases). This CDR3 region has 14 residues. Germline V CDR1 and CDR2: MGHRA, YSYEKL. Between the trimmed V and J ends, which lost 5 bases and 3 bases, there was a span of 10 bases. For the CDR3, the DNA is TGCGCCAGCAGCTGGGGCCGGGACACCGGGGAGCTGTTTTTT. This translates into CASSWGRDTGELFF.

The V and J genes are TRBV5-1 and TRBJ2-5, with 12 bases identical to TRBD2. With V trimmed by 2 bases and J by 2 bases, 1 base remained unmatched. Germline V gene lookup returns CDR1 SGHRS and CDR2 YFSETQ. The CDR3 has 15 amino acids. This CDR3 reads CASSFGTSGQETQYF. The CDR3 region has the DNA TGCGCCAGCAGCTTTGGGACTAGCGGGCAAGAGACCCAGTACTTC.

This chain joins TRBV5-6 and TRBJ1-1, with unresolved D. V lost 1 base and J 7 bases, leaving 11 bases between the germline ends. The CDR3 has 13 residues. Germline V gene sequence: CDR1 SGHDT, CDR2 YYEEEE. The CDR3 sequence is CASSLYFAGEAFF. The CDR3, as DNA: TGTGCCAGCAGCTTGTACTTTGCCGGTGAAGCTTTCTTT.

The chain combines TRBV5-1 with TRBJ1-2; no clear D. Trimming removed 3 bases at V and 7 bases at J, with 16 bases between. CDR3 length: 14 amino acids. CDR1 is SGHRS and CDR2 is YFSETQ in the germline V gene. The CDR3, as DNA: TGCGCCAGCAGCTCCGCCGGAGAGTCTCTTGGCTACACCTTC. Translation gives CASSSAGESLGYTF.

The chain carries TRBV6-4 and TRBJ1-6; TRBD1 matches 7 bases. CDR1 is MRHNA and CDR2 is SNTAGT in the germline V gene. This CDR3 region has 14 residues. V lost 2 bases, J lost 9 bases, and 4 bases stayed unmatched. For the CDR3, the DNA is TGTGCCAGCAGTGACCAGGGGGGCGGTTCACCCCTCCACTTT. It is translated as CASSDQGGGSPLHF.

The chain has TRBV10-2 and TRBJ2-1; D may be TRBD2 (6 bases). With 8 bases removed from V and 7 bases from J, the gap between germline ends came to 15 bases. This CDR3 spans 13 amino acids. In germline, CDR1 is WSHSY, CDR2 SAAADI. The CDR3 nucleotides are TGCGCCAGCCTCCCCGGGAGAGGGAATGAGCAGTTCTTC. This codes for CASLPGRGNEQFF.

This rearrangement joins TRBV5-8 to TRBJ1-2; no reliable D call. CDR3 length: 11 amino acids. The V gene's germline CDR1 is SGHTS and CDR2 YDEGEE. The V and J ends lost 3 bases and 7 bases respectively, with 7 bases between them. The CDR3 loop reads CASSWAAGYTF. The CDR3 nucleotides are TGTGCCAGCAGCTGGGCAGCTGGCTACACCTTC. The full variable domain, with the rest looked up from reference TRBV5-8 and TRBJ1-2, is EAGVTQSPTHLIKTRGQQATLRCSPISGHTSVYWYQQALGLGLQFLLWYDEGEERNRGNFPPRFSGRQFPNYSSELNVNALELEDSALYLCASSWAAGYTFGSGTRLTVV.

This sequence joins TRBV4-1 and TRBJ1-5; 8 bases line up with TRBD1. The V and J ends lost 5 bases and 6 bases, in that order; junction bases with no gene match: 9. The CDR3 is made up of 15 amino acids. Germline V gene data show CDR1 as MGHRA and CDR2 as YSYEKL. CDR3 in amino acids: CASSSDRAISQPQHF. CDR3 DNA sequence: TGCGCCAGCAGCTCGGACAGGGCTATTAGTCAGCCCCAGCATTTT.

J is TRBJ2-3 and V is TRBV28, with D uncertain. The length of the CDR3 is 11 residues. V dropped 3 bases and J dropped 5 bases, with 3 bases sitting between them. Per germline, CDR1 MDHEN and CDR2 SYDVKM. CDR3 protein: CASSFLDTQYF. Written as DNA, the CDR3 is TGTGCCAGCAGTTTCTTAGATACGCAGTATTTT.

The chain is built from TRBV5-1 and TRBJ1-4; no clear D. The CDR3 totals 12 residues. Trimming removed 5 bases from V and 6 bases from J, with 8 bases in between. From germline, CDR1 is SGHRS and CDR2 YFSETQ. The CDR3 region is CASRSDYEKLFF. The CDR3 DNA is TGCGCCAGCAGATCAGATTATGAAAAACTGTTTTTT.

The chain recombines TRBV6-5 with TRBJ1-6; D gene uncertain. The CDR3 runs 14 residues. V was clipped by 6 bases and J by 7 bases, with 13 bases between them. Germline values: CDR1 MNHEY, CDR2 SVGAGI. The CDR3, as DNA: TGTGCCAGCAGGGCTCCGACGGGAAATTCACCCCTCCACTTT. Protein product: CASRAPTGNSPLHF.

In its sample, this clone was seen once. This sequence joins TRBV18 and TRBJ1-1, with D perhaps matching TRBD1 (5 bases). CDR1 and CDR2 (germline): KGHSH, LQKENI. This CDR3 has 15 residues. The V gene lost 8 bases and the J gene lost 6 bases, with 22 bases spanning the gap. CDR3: CASTTAGEAGAEAFF. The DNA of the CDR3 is TGTGCCAGCACAACAGCCGGGGAGGCGGGGGCTGAAGCTTTCTTT.

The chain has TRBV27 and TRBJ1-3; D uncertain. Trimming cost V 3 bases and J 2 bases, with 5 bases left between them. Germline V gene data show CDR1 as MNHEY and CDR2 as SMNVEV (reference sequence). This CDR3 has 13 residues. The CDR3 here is CASSLSPGNTIYF. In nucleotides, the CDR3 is TGTGCCAGCAGTTTGAGTCCTGGAAACACCATATATTTT.

In nucleotides, the CDR3 is TGCGCCAGCAGCATTACGACAGGGAACACCGGGGAGCTGTTTTTT. Translated: CASSITTGNTGELFF. The V gene is TRBV5-1, the J gene TRBJ2-2, with D possibly TRBD1 on 6 matching bases. V was trimmed by 4 bases and J by 1 base, leaving 11 bases between them. Germline V CDR1 and CDR2: SGHRS, YFSETQ. The CDR3 loop spans 15 amino acids.

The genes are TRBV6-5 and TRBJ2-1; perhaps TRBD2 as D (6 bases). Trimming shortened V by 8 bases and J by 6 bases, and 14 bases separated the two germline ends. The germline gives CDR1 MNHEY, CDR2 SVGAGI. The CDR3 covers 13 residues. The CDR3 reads CASLGGPANEQFF. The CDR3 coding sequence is TGTGCCAGCTTGGGGGGTCCGGCCAATGAGCAGTTCTTC.

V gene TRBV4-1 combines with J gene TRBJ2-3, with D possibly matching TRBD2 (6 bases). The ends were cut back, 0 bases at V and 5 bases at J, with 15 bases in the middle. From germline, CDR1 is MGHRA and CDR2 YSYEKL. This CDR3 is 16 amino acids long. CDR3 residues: CASSQDPGLPRDTQYF. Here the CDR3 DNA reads TGCGCCAGCAGCCAAGACCCGGGACTCCCAAGAGATACGCAGTATTTT.

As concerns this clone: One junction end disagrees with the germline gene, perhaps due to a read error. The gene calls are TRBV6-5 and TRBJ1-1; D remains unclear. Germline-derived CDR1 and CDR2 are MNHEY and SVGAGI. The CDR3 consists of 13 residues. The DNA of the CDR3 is TGTGCCAGCAGCCTGAAGAGGAACACTAAAGCTTTCTTT. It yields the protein CASSLKRNTKAFF.

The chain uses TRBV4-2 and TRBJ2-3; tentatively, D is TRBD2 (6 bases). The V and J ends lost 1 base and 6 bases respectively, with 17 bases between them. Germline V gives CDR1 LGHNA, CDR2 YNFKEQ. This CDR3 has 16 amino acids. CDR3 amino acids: CASSQVLTREEDTQYF. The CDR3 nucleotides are TGTGCCAGCAGCCAAGTACTAACCAGGGAGGAGGATACGCAGTATTTT.

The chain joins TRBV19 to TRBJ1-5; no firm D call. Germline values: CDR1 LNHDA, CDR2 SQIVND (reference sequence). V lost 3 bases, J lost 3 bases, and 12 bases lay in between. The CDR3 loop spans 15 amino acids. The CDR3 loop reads CASSIDRLNNQPQHF. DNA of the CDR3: TGTGCCAGTAGTATCGACCGACTAAACAATCAGCCCCAGCATTTT.

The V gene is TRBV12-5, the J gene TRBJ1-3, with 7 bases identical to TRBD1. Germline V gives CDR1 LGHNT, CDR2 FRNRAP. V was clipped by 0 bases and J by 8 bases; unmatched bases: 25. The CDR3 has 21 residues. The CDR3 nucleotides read TGTGCTAGTGGTTTGGTAACACAGGGGAGGTTGGTGCTGGGGGAGGACTACACCATATATTTT. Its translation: CASGLVTQGRLVLGEDYTIYF.

The CDR3 loop is CASRDLDSNEKLFF. The CDR3 nucleotides are TGCGCCAGCAGGGACCTAGACAGTAATGAAAAACTGTTTTTT. V and J are TRBV10-2 and TRBJ1-4; tentatively, D is TRBD1 (5 bases). Trimming stripped 6 bases from V and 4 bases from J, with 12 bases between. Germline CDR1 reads WSHSY; CDR2 reads SAAADI. This CDR3 spans 14 amino acids.

CDR3 sequence reads: CASSEGRNNEQFF. The CDR3 DNA reads as TGTGCCAGCAGTGAGGGCAGAAACAATGAGCAGTTCTTC. The J gene is TRBJ2-1, the V gene TRBV2; the D is unclear. The germline V and J ends were trimmed by 3 bases and 5 bases, with 8 bases remaining between them. Germline assignment: CDR1 SNHLY and CDR2 FYNNEI. The CDR3 spans 13 residues.